The T cell receptor beta chain described here comes from a study of metastatic and nonmetastatic thyroid tumors. TCRdb re-called the PCR reads with MiXCR. The sample has roughly 14,000 clones, around 28% seen once. The sample holds a few counts of this clone. Thyroid surgery took place with no prior treatment in any patient. The CDR3 totals 14 residues. Trimming at V came to 5 bases and at J to 2 bases, leaving 6 bases not matched to a gene. Germline assignment: CDR1 MDHEN and CDR2 SYDVKM. The chain uses TRBV28 and TRBJ2-7; the match to TRBD1 covers 7 bases. The sample comprised tumor tissue. The receptor comes from a male donor with papillary thyroid cancer or a benign thyroid nodule (not recorded which). Some clones in this sample may be carry-over from other donors' samples. The DNA for the CDR3 is TGTGCCAGCAGTCGGGACAGAAACACCTACGAGCAGTACTTC. The encoded protein is CASSRDRNTYEQYF.